The T cell receptor (beta chain) described here comes from a study of blood T cell repertoires in COVID-19. Study as a whole: T cells, B-cell-depleted T cells, or PBMCs provided the cDNA or gDNA that served as material.

In the original workflow: Reference gene primer amplification in the assay estimated nucleated cell counts. Sequencing was performed with immunoSEQ multiplex PCR; in TCRdb, only in-frame clones are kept and a portion is missing. D and trimming were read from the DNA, whereas the V and J calls and clone size are those reported in that table. The repertoire consists of around 250,000 clones, with approximately 91% occurring once and the leading ten covering approximately 1.2%. The source of this sequence is a human donor in a cohort exposed to, infected with or recovered from COVID-19 (not recorded which). The donor label of this sample is uncertain. Material for sequencing was PBMCs or T cells enriched from blood (not recorded which).

The CDR3 DNA sequence: TGTGCCAGCAGTAAACTAGCAGTATCCTACGAGCAGTACTTC. This translates into CASSKLAVSYEQYF. This sequence joins TRBV2 and TRBJ2-7, with a weak D call TRBD2 (6 bases). The germline V and J ends were trimmed by 5 bases and 1 base, with 12 bases remaining between them. This CDR3 is built from 14 residues. The germline gives CDR1 SNHLY, CDR2 FYNNEI.